These 8 T cell receptor beta chains were sequenced from one sample in a study of identical twins. TCRdb passed the 5' RACE reads through MiXCR, listing each CDR3 protein once. The repertoire includes about 530,000 distinct CDR3 sequences, around 15% of them detected once, and about 0.4% sits in the top ten. This sample was also put to use in a study of yellow fever vaccine responses in identical twins.

The sequenced sample consisted of CD4+ T cells sorted from blood. The receptors shown here come from a woman between 18 and 30 years old in good health.

V and J are TRBV21-1 and TRBJ1-4; TRBD1, the table's D call, lacks a check against the DNA. TRBV21-1 is termed a pseudogene. CDR3 length: 15 residues. The CDR3 protein is CASSKNRGRDEKLFF. CDR3 coding DNA: TGTGCCAGCAGCAAGAACAGGGGTCGGGATGAAAAACTGTTTTTT.

Here the CDR3 DNA reads TGTGCCACCAGCAGAGAGGTCTCAGGAGGGCTCTACACCTTC. It encodes CATSREVSGGLYTF. The chain is built from TRBV15 and TRBJ1-2; D uncertain. CDR3 length: 14 amino acids. Germline lookup yields CDR1 LNHNV and CDR2 YYDKDF (reference sequence). Trimming removed 0 bases at V and 10 bases at J, with 15 bases between.

This clonotype was seen a few times. The chain combines TRBV28 with TRBJ2-3; maybe TRBD1 (6 bases). V was cut by 7 bases and J by 0 bases, with 11 bases left in between. The CDR3 is made up of 14 amino acids. Germline assignment: CDR1 MDHEN and CDR2 SYDVKM. DNA of the CDR3: TGTGCCAGCACAGGGGTGTCGAGCACAGATACGCAGTATTTT. Protein sequence: CASTGVSSTDTQYF.

This chain uses TRBV5-5 with TRBJ2-7; D gene uncertain. This CDR3 contains 14 residues. V dropped 1 base and J dropped 6 bases, with 14 bases sitting between them. The germline CDR1 and CDR2 sequences are SGHKS and YYEKEE (reference sequence). The CDR3 reads CASSLKGTPIEQYF. CDR3 nucleotides: TGTGCCAGCAGCTTGAAAGGCACCCCTATCGAGCAGTACTTC.

In this sample, this clonotype turned up a few times. The V gene is TRBV5-1, the J gene TRBJ2-1, with a tentative D call TRBD2 (6 bases). V was trimmed by 4 bases and J by 5 bases, leaving 19 bases between them. Germline V gene sequence: CDR1 SGHRS, CDR2 YFSETQ. The CDR3 loop spans 16 amino acids. The DNA for the CDR3 is TGCGCCAGCAGCCTCTCCGGGACTGCCGCCCACAATGAGCAGTTCTTC. This encodes CASSLSGTAAHNEQFF.

This clonotype has just a few counts. The rearrangement joins TRBV29-1 to TRBJ2-7, with a weak D call TRBD2 (5 bases). The CDR3 contains 14 residues. The germline V and J ends were trimmed by 3 bases and 4 bases, with 16 bases remaining between them. Looked up from germline, CDR1 is SQVTM and CDR2 is ANQGSEA. CDR3 region: CSVETEGRAYEQYF. CDR3 in DNA: TGCAGCGTTGAGACTGAGGGTCGGGCATACGAGCAGTACTTC.

The rearrangement uses TRBV5-1 and TRBJ2-1; 7 bases match TRBD2. The V gene's germline CDR1 is SGHRS and CDR2 YFSETQ. V shed 0 bases and J 5 bases; nucleotides not matched to a gene: 2. The CDR3 totals 14 residues. The CDR3 nucleotides read TGCGCCAGCAGCTTGGGGGACTATAACAATGAGCAGTTCTTC. Its translation: CASSLGDYNNEQFF.

The rearrangement links TRBV29-1 to TRBJ2-1, with D perhaps TRBD1 (5 bases). The CDR3 loop spans 12 amino acids. V lost 6 bases, J lost 5 bases, and 11 bases lay in between. Per the germline V gene, CDR1 is SQVTM and CDR2 is ANQGSEA. The CDR3 DNA reads as TGCAGCGTCCTCTCAGGGAACAATGAGCAGTTCTTC. Protein product: CSVLSGNNEQFF.